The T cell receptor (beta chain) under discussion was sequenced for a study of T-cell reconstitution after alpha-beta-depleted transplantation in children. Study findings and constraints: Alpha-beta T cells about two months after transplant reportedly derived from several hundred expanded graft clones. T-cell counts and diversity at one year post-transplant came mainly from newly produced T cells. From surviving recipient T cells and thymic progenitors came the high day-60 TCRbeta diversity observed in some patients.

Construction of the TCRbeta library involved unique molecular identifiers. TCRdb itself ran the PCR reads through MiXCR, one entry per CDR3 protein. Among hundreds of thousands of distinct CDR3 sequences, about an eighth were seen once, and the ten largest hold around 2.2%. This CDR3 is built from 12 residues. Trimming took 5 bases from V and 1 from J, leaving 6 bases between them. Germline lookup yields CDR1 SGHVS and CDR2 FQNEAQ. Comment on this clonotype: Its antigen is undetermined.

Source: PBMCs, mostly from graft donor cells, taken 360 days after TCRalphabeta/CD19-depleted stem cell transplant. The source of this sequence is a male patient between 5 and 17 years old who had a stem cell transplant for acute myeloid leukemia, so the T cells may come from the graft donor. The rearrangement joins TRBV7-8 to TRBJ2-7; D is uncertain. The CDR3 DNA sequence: TGTGCCAGCAGCCAGATTTCCTACGAGCAGTACTTC. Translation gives CASSQISYEQYF.